This paragraph reports one T cell receptor beta chain. The data derive from a study of blood T cell repertoires in COVID-19. The V and J ends lost 1 base and 0 bases, in that order; junction bases with no gene match: 8. Per the germline V gene, CDR1 is SGHVS and CDR2 is FQNEAQ. The CDR3 runs to 17 residues. Assignments of participants to cohorts depended upon their own reported clinical history. What the recovered Cohort 3 donors had was two negative PCRs, clearance, or symptom resolution. Only in-frame clones appear in the TCRdb table, and some are missing; sequencing was by immunoSEQ multiplex PCR. This table has hundreds of thousands of clones, 75% to 90% appearing once.

This chain connects TRBV7-8 to TRBJ1-1, with TRBD1 matching over 7 bases. This TCR was recovered from a man between 18 and 35 years old who had recovered from COVID-19. Material: PBMCs or T cells enriched from blood (not recorded which). Here the CDR3 reads CASSLVTGASVNTEAFF. CDR3 DNA sequence: TGTGCCAGCAGCTTAGTAACAGGGGCTTCGGTGAACACTGAAGCTTTCTTT.